This TCR beta chain was documented in a study of vaccination effects on CD4 cells after COVID-19. Of note for this clone: The antigen remains undetermined.

CDR3 length: 14 residues. Germline CDR1 and CDR2: SGHTA and FQGNSA. The V and J ends lost 2 bases and 2 bases respectively, with 10 bases between them. Sequencing used immunoSEQ multiplex PCR; TCRdb keeps in-frame clones, though not all of them. In the table there are tens of thousands of clones, around 76% of which are singletons. After expansion with viral peptide pools in the ViraFEST assay, antigen-specific CD4+ T cells were sequenced. CD4+ T cell isolation took place after 10 days of culture. The study found no prior SARS-CoV-2 infection in the vaccine recipients, who tested negative for nucleocapsid antibodies. Study outcomes and limitations: In the study, convalescent patients were few, and early post-infection timepoints were absent.

The chain employs TRBV7-2 and TRBJ2-7; D gene unclear. The clonotype was recovered from a human donor who received a COVID-19 vaccine. The material sequenced was CD4+ T cells from PBMCs cultured with HCoV-NL63 spike peptides, taken before COVID-19 vaccination. In DNA form, the CDR3 reads TGTGCCAGCAGCTTATTACCAACCGCCTACGAGCAGTACTTC. Its protein is CASSLLPTAYEQYF.